The rows below give T cell receptor beta chains drawn from one sample of a study of siplizumab effects on memory and regulatory T cells. Sequenced by immunoSEQ multiplex PCR; TCRdb stores in-frame clones only, minus some. The sample has some 100,000 clones; around 92% are singletons. Sequencing used CD4+ T cells sorted from blood. These receptors originate from a human donor in good health. Some clones in this sample may be carry-over from other donors' samples. Each CDR3 is given with its conserved first and last residue. Fields, in order: clone size, V gene, J gene, D gene, CDR3 protein, CDR3 DNA. D genes are given only for firm matches. Clone size, where shown, is once, few, many, or a class for clones that have expanded.

once	TRBV6-4	TRBJ2-1	TRBD2	CASSQSGGRQFF	TGTGCCAGCAGCCAAAGCGGGGGGAGGCAGTTCTTC
NA	TRBV10-2	TRBJ2-1	TRBD2	CASSPSGGTYNEQFF	TGCGCCAGCAGTCCTAGCGGGGGCACCTACAATGAGCAGTTCTTC
NA	TRBV11-1	TRBJ2-1	NA	CASSLENKQFF	TGTGCCAGCAGCTTAGAAAATAAGCAGTTCTTC
NA	TRBV18	TRBJ1-3	NA	CASSPLAIGSPSGNTIYF	TGTGCCAGCTCACCACTAGCTATCGGGAGTCCCTCTGGAAACACCATATATTTT
once	TRBV9	TRBJ2-1	NA	CASSAVQGSGEQFF	TGTGCCAGCAGCGCAGTACAGGGCAGTGGTGAGCAGTTCTTC
NA	TRBV5-4	TRBJ2-3	NA	CASSLGSGTTSTDTQYF	TGTGCCAGCAGCTTGGGGTCAGGGACAACTAGCACAGATACGCAGTATTTT
NA	TRBV21-1	TRBJ1-2	NA	CASSSGTKGRGYTF	TGTGCCAGCAGCTCCGGGACTAAGGGGAGAGGCTACACCTTC
NA	TRBV19	TRBJ2-2	TRBD2	CASSRASGGYTGELFF	TGTGCCAGTTCCCGGGCCAGCGGGGGATACACCGGGGAGCTGTTTTTT
NA	TRBV28	TRBJ1-5	TRBD1	CASRVYRQGHQPQHF	TGTGCCAGCAGAGTTTACCGACAGGGGCATCAGCCCCAGCATTTT
NA	TRBV6-6	TRBJ2-1	TRBD2	CASSQGLANEQFF	TGTGCCAGCAGCCAGGGACTAGCAAATGAGCAGTTCTTC
NA	TRBV6-1	TRBJ2-7	NA	CASGSLGEQYF	TGTGCCAGCGGGTCTCTTGGGGAGCAGTACTTC
once	TRBV2	TRBJ2-3	NA	CASSEDGAGADTQYF	TGTGCCAGCAGTGAAGACGGGGCAGGGGCAGATACGCAGTATTTT
once	TRBV12-5	TRBJ2-1	NA	CASALWGEQFF	TGTGCTAGTGCCCTGTGGGGAGAGCAGTTCTTC
NA	TRBV5-1	TRBJ2-1	NA	CASSKDTDAYNEQFF	TGCGCCAGCAGCAAGGACACGGACGCCTACAATGAGCAGTTCTTC
NA	TRBV6-5	TRBJ1-5	NA	CASSYTVNQPQHF	TGTGCCAGCAGTTATACAGTCAATCAGCCCCAGCATTTT
NA	TRBV6-1	TRBJ1-2	NA	CASKSEIYGYTF	TGTGCCAGCAAGTCAGAGATCTATGGCTACACCTTC
once	TRBV29-1	TRBJ2-1	TRBD1	CSARPGQGSYNEQFF	TGCAGCGCCCGCCCCGGACAGGGTTCGTACAATGAGCAGTTCTTC
NA	TRBV5-4	TRBJ1-1	TRBD1	CASSAQGAGTEAFF	TGTGCCAGCAGCGCTCAGGGGGCTGGCACTGAAGCTTTCTTT
NA	TRBV10-1	TRBJ2-3	TRBD2	CASSEGTTRGDTQYF	TGCGCCAGCAGTGAGGGGACTACCCGGGGGGATACGCAGTATTTT
once	TRBV6-1	TRBJ2-7	TRBD1	CASSAGQVISYEQYF	TGTGCCAGCAGTGCCGGACAGGTTATCTCCTACGAGCAGTACTTC
NA	TRBV7-6	TRBJ2-6	TRBD1	CASSLARQGAPGANVLTF	TGTGCCAGCAGCTTAGCGAGACAGGGGGCGCCTGGGGCCAACGTCCTGACTTTC
few	TRBV15	TRBJ1-2	TRBD1	CATSRAGTADGYTF	TGTGCCACCAGCAGAGCAGGGACAGCCGATGGCTACACCTTC
NA	TRBV19	TRBJ1-5	NA	CASSGSSNQPQHF	TGTGCCAGTAGTGGGTCTAGCAATCAGCCCCAGCATTTT
NA	TRBV13	TRBJ2-1	TRBD2	CASSLGRGGAGRGNEQFF	TGTGCCAGCAGCTTAGGACGGGGAGGGGCAGGCCGAGGGAATGAGCAGTTCTTC
NA	TRBV19	TRBJ1-2	TRBD1	CASSRSRGPAGGGYTF	TGTGCCAGTAGCAGGAGCAGGGGGCCCGCCGGGGGTGGCTACACCTTC